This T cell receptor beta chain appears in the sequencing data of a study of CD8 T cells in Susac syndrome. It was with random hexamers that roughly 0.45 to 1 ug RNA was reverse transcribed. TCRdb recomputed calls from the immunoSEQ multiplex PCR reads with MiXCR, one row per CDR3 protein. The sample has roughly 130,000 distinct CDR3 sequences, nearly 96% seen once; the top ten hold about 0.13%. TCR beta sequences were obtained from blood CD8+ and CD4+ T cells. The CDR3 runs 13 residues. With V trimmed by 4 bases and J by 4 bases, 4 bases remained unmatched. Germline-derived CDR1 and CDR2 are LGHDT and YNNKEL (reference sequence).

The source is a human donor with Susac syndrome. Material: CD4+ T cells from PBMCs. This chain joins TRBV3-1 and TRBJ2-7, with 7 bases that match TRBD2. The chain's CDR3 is CASSRGSWYEQYF. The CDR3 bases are TGTGCCAGCAGCCGCGGGAGTTGGTACGAGCAGTACTTC.